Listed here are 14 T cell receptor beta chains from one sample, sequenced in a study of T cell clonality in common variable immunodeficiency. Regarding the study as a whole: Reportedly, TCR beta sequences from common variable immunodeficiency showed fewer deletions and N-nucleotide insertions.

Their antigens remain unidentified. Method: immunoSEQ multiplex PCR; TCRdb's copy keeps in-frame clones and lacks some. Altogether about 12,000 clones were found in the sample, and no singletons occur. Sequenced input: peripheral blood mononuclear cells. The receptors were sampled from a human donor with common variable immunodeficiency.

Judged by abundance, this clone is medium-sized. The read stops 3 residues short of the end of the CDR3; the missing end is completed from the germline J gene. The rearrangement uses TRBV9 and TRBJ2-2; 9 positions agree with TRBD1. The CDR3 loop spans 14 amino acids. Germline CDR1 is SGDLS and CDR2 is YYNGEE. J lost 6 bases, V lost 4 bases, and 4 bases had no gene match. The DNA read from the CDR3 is TGTGCCAGCAGCACAGGGGGCGGGCCCGGGGAG. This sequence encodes CASSTGGGPGE. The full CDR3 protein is CASSTGGGPGELFF.

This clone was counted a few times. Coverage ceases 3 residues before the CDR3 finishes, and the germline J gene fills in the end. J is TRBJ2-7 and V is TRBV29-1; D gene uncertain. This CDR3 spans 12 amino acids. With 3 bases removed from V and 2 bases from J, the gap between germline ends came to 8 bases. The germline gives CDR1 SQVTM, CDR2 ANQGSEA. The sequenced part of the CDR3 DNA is TGCAGCGTTGAGACTCGGCCCTACGAG. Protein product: CSVETRPYE. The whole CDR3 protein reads CSVETRPYEQYF.

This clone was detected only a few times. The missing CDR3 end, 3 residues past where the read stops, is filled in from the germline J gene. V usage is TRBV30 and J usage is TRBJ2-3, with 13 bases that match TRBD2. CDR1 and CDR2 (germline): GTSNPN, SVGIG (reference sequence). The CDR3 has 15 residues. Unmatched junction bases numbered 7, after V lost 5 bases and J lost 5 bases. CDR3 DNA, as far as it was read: TGTGCCTGGGCTACTAGCGGGGGGGGACTAGATACG. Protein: CAWATSGGGLDT. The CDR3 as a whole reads CAWATSGGGLDTQYF.

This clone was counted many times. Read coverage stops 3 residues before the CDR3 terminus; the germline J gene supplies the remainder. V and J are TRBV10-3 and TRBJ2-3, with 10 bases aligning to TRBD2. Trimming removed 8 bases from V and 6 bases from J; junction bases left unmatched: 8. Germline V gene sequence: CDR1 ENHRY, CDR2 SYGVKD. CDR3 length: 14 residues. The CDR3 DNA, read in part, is TGTGCCATCCAGGCCAGCGGGGGGGCGGATACG. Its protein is CAIQASGGADT. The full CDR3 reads CAIQASGGADTQYF.

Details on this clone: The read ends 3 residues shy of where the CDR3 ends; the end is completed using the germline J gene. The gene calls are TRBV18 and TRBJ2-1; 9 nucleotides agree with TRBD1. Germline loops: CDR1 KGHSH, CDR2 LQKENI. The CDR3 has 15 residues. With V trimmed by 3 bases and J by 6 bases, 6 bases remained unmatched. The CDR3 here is CASSPTQGQGNEQFF. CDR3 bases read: TGTGCCAGCTCACCGACCCAGGGACAGGGCAATGAG.

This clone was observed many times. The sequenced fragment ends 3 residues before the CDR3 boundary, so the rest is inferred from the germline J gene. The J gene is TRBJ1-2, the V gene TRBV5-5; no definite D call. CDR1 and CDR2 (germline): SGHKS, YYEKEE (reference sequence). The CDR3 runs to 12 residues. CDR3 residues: CASSVGSGGYTF. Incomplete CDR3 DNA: TGTGCCAGCAGCGTCGGATCAGGAGGC.

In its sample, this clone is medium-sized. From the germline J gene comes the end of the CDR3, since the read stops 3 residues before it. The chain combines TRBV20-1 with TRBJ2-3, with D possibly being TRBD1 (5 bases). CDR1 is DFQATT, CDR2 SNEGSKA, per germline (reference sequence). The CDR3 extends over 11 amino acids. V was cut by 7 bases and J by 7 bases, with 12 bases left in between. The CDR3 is CSGSQGYTQYF. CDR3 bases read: TGCAGTGGAAGCCAGGGATATACG.

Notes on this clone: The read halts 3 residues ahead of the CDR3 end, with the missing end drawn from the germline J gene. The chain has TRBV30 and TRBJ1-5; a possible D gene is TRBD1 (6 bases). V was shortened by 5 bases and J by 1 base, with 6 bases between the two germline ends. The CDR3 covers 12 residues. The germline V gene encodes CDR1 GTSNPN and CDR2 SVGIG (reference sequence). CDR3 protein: CAWGQSNQPQHF. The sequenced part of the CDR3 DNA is TGTGCCTGGGGACAGAGCAATCAGCCC.

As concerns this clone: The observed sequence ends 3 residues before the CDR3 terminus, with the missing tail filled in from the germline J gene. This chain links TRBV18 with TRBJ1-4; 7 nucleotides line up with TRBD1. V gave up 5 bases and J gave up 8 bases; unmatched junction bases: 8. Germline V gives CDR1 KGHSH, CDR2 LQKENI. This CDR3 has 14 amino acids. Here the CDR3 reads CASSDRVISEKLFF. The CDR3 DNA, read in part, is TGTGCCAGCTCAGACAGGGTAATTTCGGAAAAA. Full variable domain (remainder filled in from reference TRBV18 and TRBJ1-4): NAGVMQNPRHLVRRRGQEARLRCSPMKGHSHVYWYRQLPEEGLKFMVYLQKENIIDESGMPKERFSAEFPKEGPSILRIQQVVRGDSAAYFCASSDRVISEKLFFGSGTQLSVL.

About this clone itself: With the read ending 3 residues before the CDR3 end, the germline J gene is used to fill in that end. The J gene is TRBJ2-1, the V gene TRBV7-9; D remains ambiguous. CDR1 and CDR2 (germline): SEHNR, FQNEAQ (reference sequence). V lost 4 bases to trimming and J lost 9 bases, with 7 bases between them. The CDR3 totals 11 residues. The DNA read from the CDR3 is TGTGCCAGCAGCTACGGTGGTGAG. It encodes CASSYGGE. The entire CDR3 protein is CASSYGGEQFF.

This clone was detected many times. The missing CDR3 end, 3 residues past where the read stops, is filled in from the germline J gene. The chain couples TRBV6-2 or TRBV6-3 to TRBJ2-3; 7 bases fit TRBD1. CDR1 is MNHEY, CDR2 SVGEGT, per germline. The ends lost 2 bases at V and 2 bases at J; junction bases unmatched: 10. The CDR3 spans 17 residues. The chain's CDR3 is CASSYRMTGKPTDTQYF. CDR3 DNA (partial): TGTGCCAGCAGTTACCGTATGACAGGGAAACCCACAGATACG.

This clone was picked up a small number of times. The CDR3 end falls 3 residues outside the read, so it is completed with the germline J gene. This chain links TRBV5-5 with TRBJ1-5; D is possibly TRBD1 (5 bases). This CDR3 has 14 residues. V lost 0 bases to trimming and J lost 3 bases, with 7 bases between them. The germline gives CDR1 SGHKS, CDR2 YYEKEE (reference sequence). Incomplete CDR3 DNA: TGTGCCAGCAGCTTGGTAGGGGACAATCAGCCC. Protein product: CASSLVGDNQP. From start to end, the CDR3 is CASSLVGDNQPQHF.

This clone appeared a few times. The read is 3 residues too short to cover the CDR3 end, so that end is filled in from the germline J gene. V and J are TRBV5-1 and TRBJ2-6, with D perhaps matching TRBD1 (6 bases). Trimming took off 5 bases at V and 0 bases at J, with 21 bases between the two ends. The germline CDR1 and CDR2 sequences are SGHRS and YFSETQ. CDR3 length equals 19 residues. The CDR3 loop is CASSLFPGQTGSGANVLTF. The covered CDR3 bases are TGCGCCAGCAGTCTATTCCCTGGACAGACGGGCTCTGGGGCCAACGTC.

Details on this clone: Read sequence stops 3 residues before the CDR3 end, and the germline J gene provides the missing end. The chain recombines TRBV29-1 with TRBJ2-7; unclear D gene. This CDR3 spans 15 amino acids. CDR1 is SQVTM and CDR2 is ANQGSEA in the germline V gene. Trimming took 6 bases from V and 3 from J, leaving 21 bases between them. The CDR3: CSVKPPRGGIYEQYF. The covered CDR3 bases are TGCAGCGTCAAACCCCCCCGAGGCGGCATCTACGAG.